A selection of T cell receptor beta chains follows, all from one sample in a study of shared clonotypes between healthy human individuals. Generated by immunoSEQ multiplex PCR, the TCRdb table keeps only in-frame clones and is missing some. The data contain millions of clones, about 95% of them singletons. The sequencing input was naive CD8+ T cells sorted from blood. These receptors all stem from a man between 18 and 35 years old in good health. Both conserved end residues are part of each CDR3. The D gene is left open where the match is weak. Part of the rows lack a size; the others show once, few, many or a class for expanded clones.

v_call: TRBV11-1
clone_size: NA
cdr3_length: 14
d_call: NA
j_call: TRBJ1-4
cdr3_nt: TGTGCCAGCAGCCCTCGTGGGTACGATGAAAAACTGTTTTTT
cdr3_aa: CASSPRGYDEKLFF

v_call: TRBV6-5
clone_size: NA
cdr3_length: 14
d_call: NA
j_call: TRBJ2-2
cdr3_nt: TGTGCCAGCAGTTATGGGGGGAACACCGGGGAGCTGTTTTTT
cdr3_aa: CASSYGGNTGELFF

v_call: TRBV7-9
clone_size: NA
cdr3_length: 15
d_call: NA
j_call: TRBJ1-1
cdr3_nt: TGTGCCAGCAGCATACCCCAGGGACTGAACACTGAAGCTTTCTTT
cdr3_aa: CASSIPQGLNTEAFF

v_call: TRBV28
clone_size: NA
cdr3_length: 12
d_call: NA
j_call: TRBJ2-7
cdr3_nt: TGTGCCAGCAGTTTTTCCAATTACGAGCAGTACTTC
cdr3_aa: CASSFSNYEQYF

v_call: TRBV27
clone_size: NA
cdr3_length: 15
d_call: NA
j_call: TRBJ1-4
cdr3_nt: TGTGCCAGCAGTTTAGGGGCAGCAACTAATGAAAAACTGTTTTTT
cdr3_aa: CASSLGAATNEKLFF

v_call: TRBV7-3
clone_size: NA
cdr3_length: 14
d_call: NA
j_call: TRBJ1-5
cdr3_nt: TGTGCCAGCAGCTTAGTTCGGGGCGGGCAGCCCCAGCATTTT
cdr3_aa: CASSLVRGGQPQHF

v_call: TRBV28
clone_size: NA
cdr3_length: 15
d_call: NA
j_call: TRBJ1-4
cdr3_nt: TGTGCCAGCAGTTTAACCGGACAGCCTAATGAAAAACTGTTTTTT
cdr3_aa: CASSLTGQPNEKLFF

v_call: TRBV6-5
clone_size: NA
cdr3_length: 16
d_call: TRBD1
j_call: TRBJ2-7
cdr3_nt: TGTGCCAGCAGTTACTCCGCCGGGACAGCCACCTACGAGCAGTACTTC
cdr3_aa: CASSYSAGTATYEQYF

v_call: TRBV6-6
clone_size: once
cdr3_length: 12
d_call: NA
j_call: TRBJ2-7
cdr3_nt: TGTGCCAGCACCCTCCCCTCCGGCGAGCAGTACTTC
cdr3_aa: CASTLPSGEQYF

v_call: TRBV6-5
clone_size: once
cdr3_length: 12
d_call: NA
j_call: TRBJ2-7
cdr3_nt: TGTGCCAGCAGCCTGGATACCTACGAGCAGTACTTC
cdr3_aa: CASSLDTYEQYF

v_call: TRBV27
clone_size: NA
cdr3_length: 14
d_call: TRBD1
j_call: TRBJ2-1
cdr3_nt: TGTGCCAGCAGGAGCCCCGGGACAGGGAGTGAGCAGTTCTTC
cdr3_aa: CASRSPGTGSEQFF

v_call: TRBV6-6
clone_size: NA
cdr3_length: 16
d_call: NA
j_call: TRBJ2-7
cdr3_nt: TGTGCCAGCAGTAACCGTTGGGGGGACGGAACCTTGGAGCAGTACTTC
cdr3_aa: CASSNRWGDGTLEQYF

v_call: TRBV19
clone_size: once
cdr3_length: 12
d_call: NA
j_call: TRBJ1-1
cdr3_nt: TGTGCCAGTAGTATCGCCTCTTCTGAAGCTTTCTTT
cdr3_aa: CASSIASSEAFF

v_call: TRBV27
clone_size: NA
cdr3_length: 14
d_call: TRBD1
j_call: TRBJ1-2
cdr3_nt: TGTGCCAGCCGACAGGGAGGAGGTTTAGATGGCTACACCTTC
cdr3_aa: CASRQGGGLDGYTF

v_call: TRBV7-9
clone_size: NA
cdr3_length: 14
d_call: NA
j_call: TRBJ2-7
cdr3_nt: TGTGCCAGCAGCTTAGGGACGGCAGCCTACGAGCAGTACTTC
cdr3_aa: CASSLGTAAYEQYF

v_call: TRBV13
clone_size: NA
cdr3_length: 15
d_call: NA
j_call: TRBJ2-3
cdr3_nt: TGTGCCAGCAGCCAAGGACAGGACTACACAGATACGCAGTATTTT
cdr3_aa: CASSQGQDYTDTQYF

v_call: TRBV6-6
clone_size: NA
cdr3_length: 13
d_call: TRBD1
j_call: TRBJ2-7
cdr3_nt: TGTGCCAGCAGCCCGACAGGGAACTACGAGCAGTACTTC
cdr3_aa: CASSPTGNYEQYF

v_call: TRBV9
clone_size: NA
cdr3_length: 14
d_call: TRBD2
j_call: TRBJ2-1
cdr3_nt: TGTGCCAGCAGCTTCAGGGACTACGACAATGAGCAGTTCTTC
cdr3_aa: CASSFRDYDNEQFF

v_call: TRBV7-2
clone_size: NA
cdr3_length: 15
d_call: TRBD2
j_call: TRBJ2-2
cdr3_nt: TGTGCCAGCAGCTTGCTAGCGGGAGTGTCCGGGGAGCTGTTTTTT
cdr3_aa: CASSLLAGVSGELFF

v_call: TRBV30
clone_size: few
cdr3_length: 15
d_call: NA
j_call: TRBJ1-5
cdr3_nt: TGTGCCTGGAGTGTGGGGGTGACGAGCAATCAGCCCCAGCATTTT
cdr3_aa: CAWSVGVTSNQPQHF

v_call: TRBV6-4
clone_size: NA
cdr3_length: 13
d_call: NA
j_call: TRBJ2-3
cdr3_nt: TGTGCCTTCCTAGAGATCCACACAGATACGCAGTATTTT
cdr3_aa: CAFLEIHTDTQYF

v_call: TRBV25-1
clone_size: NA
cdr3_length: 12
d_call: NA
j_call: TRBJ2-3
cdr3_nt: TGTGCCAGCAGTCCCCCCCAAAATACGCAGTATTTT
cdr3_aa: CASSPPQNTQYF

v_call: TRBV30
clone_size: NA
cdr3_length: 13
d_call: NA
j_call: TRBJ1-3
cdr3_nt: TGTGCCTGTTCCGGGGACTCTGGAAACACCATATATTTT
cdr3_aa: CACSGDSGNTIYF

v_call: TRBV2
clone_size: NA
cdr3_length: 14
d_call: TRBD1
j_call: TRBJ2-3
cdr3_nt: TGTGCCAGCGCGGACAGGGAGGATCCAGATACGCAGTATTTT
cdr3_aa: CASADREDPDTQYF

v_call: TRBV5-1
clone_size: few
cdr3_length: 14
d_call: NA
j_call: TRBJ2-7
cdr3_nt: TGCGCCAGCAGCTCATCGGGACACGGCTACGAGCAGTACTTC
cdr3_aa: CASSSSGHGYEQYF

v_call: TRBV4-1
clone_size: NA
cdr3_length: 13
d_call: NA
j_call: TRBJ1-1
cdr3_nt: TGCGCCAGCAGCCTAAGACAGTTCACTGAAGCTTTCTTT
cdr3_aa: CASSLRQFTEAFF

v_call: TRBV27
clone_size: NA
cdr3_length: 14
d_call: NA
j_call: TRBJ2-7
cdr3_nt: TGTGCCAGCAGTTTAAAGTCCCACTCCTACGAGCAGTACTTC
cdr3_aa: CASSLKSHSYEQYF

v_call: TRBV30
clone_size: NA
cdr3_length: 12
d_call: NA
j_call: TRBJ1-2
cdr3_nt: TGTGCCTGGAGTGTATCTGGGAATGGCTACACCTTC
cdr3_aa: CAWSVSGNGYTF

v_call: TRBV7-9
clone_size: NA
cdr3_length: 15
d_call: TRBD2
j_call: TRBJ2-5
cdr3_nt: TGTGCCAGCAGCAGCAACGCGGGAGGGCCAGAGACCCAGTACTTC
cdr3_aa: CASSSNAGGPETQYF

v_call: TRBV2
clone_size: NA
cdr3_length: 14
d_call: NA
j_call: TRBJ1-4
cdr3_nt: TGTGCCAGCAGTGAAGAGGATAGCAGGGAAAAACTGTTTTTT
cdr3_aa: CASSEEDSREKLFF

v_call: TRBV15
clone_size: NA
cdr3_length: 15
d_call: NA
j_call: TRBJ2-7
cdr3_nt: TGTGCCACCAGCGGGGGGACAGATGTCTCCTACGAGCAGTACTTC
cdr3_aa: CATSGGTDVSYEQYF

v_call: TRBV27
clone_size: NA
cdr3_length: 17
d_call: TRBD1
j_call: TRBJ1-2
cdr3_nt: TGTGCCAGCAGCTTCATTTGGGGGACAGATTCTAACTATGGCTACACCTTC
cdr3_aa: CASSFIWGTDSNYGYTF

v_call: TRBV5-4
clone_size: NA
cdr3_length: 14
d_call: TRBD1
j_call: TRBJ2-7
cdr3_nt: TGTGCCAGCAGCAACGGGGACAGAACCTACGAGCAGTACTTC
cdr3_aa: CASSNGDRTYEQYF

v_call: TRBV5-4
clone_size: NA
cdr3_length: 16
d_call: NA
j_call: TRBJ2-5
cdr3_nt: TGTGCCAGCAGCTTTGACGGTGAATCGTACCAAGAGACCCAGTACTTC
cdr3_aa: CASSFDGESYQETQYF

v_call: TRBV10-3
clone_size: once
cdr3_length: 13
d_call: TRBD1
j_call: TRBJ2-5
cdr3_nt: TGTGCCATCAGTGCGACAGGGTTCGAGACCCAGTACTTC
cdr3_aa: CAISATGFETQYF

v_call: TRBV6-1
clone_size: NA
cdr3_length: 12
d_call: NA
j_call: TRBJ1-2
cdr3_nt: TGTGCCAGCATGTGGCCGTCGGATGGCTACACCTTC
cdr3_aa: CASMWPSDGYTF

v_call: TRBV6-5
clone_size: NA
cdr3_length: 11
d_call: NA
j_call: TRBJ2-7
cdr3_nt: TGTGCCAGCAGTTACGGGGCTTCCCAACACTTC
cdr3_aa: CASSYGASQHF

v_call: TRBV6-5
clone_size: NA
cdr3_length: 15
d_call: NA
j_call: TRBJ2-3
cdr3_nt: TGTGCCAGCAGCAAGGTCTCAGGAGAGACAGATACGCAGTATTTT
cdr3_aa: CASSKVSGETDTQYF

v_call: TRBV7-9
clone_size: NA
cdr3_length: 16
d_call: TRBD2
j_call: TRBJ2-1
cdr3_nt: TGTGCCAGCAGCTTAGAAGGGACTAGCGCGTACAATGAGCAGTTCTTC
cdr3_aa: CASSLEGTSAYNEQFF

v_call: TRBV4-1
clone_size: NA
cdr3_length: 14
d_call: TRBD2
j_call: TRBJ2-7
cdr3_nt: TGCGCCAGCAGCGATAGCGGGGGGGCCTACGAGCAGTACTTC
cdr3_aa: CASSDSGGAYEQYF

v_call: TRBV7-8
clone_size: once
cdr3_length: 15
d_call: TRBD2
j_call: TRBJ2-3
cdr3_nt: TGTGCCAGCATCGTTAGCGGGATGATCACAGATACGCAGTATTTT
cdr3_aa: CASIVSGMITDTQYF

v_call: TRBV4-3
clone_size: NA
cdr3_length: 15
d_call: TRBD2
j_call: TRBJ2-1
cdr3_nt: TGCGCCAGCAGCCAAGATCAAGGGCAATGGACTAGCGAGTTCTTC
cdr3_aa: CASSQDQGQWTSEFF